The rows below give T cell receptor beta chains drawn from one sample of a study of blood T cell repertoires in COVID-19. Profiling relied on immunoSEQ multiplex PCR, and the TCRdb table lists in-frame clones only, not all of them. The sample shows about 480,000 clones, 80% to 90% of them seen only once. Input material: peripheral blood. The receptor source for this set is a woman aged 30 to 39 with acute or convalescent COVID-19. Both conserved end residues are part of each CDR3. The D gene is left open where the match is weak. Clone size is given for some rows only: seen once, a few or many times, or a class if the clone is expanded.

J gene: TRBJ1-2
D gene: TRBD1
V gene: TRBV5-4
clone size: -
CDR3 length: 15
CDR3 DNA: TGTGCCAGCAGGGAAGAGCTGACAGGGAACTATGGCTACACCTTC
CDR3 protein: CASREELTGNYGYTF

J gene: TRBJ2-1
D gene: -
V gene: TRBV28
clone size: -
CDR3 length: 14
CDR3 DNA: TGTGCCAGCAGTTTGGCTAGCTCCTACAATGAGCAGTTCTTC
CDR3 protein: CASSLASSYNEQFF

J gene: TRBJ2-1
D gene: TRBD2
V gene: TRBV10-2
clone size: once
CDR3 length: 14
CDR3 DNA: TGCGCCAGCAGATGGGTGCGGGGGGGTCTTGAGCAGTTCTTC
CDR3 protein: CASRWVRGGLEQFF

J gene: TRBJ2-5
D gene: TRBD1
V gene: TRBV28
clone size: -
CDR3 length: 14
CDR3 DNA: TGTGCCAGCAGTCGGACAGGGGGACGAGAGACCCAGTACTTC
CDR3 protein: CASSRTGGRETQYF

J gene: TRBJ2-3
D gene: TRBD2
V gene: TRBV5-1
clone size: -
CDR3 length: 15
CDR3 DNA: TGCGCCAGCAAACCAGCGGGACGCAGCACAGATACGCAGTATTTT
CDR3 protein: CASKPAGRSTDTQYF

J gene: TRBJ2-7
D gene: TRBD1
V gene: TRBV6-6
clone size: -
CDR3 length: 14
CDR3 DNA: TGTGCCAGCAGTCTACAGGGGAGCTACCGCGAGCAGTACTTC
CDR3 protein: CASSLQGSYREQYF

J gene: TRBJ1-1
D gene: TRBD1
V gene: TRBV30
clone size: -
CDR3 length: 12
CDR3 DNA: TGTGCCTGGAGTTTAACAGGGGAATTGACTTTCTTT
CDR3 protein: CAWSLTGELTFF

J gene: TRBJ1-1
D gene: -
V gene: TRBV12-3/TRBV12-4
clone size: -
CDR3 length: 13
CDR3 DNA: TGTGCCAGCAGGAGGACAGCGAACACTGAAGCTTTCTTT
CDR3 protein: CASRRTANTEAFF

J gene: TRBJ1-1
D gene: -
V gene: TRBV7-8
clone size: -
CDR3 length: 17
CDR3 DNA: TGTGCCAGCAGCCCGGGGGTCCGGGGGGAATCGGGCACTGAAGCTTTCTTT
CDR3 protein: CASSPGVRGESGTEAFF

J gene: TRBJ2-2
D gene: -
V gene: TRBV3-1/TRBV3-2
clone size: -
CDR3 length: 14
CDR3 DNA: TGTGCCAGCAGCTACGGGACAAACCCCTCGGAGCTGTTTTTT
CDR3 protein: CASSYGTNPSELFF

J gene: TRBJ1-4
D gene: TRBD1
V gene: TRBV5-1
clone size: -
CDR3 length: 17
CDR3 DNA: TGCGCCAGCGCCCCGGGGGACAGGGGGCGCGTTCGTGAAAAACTGTTTTTT
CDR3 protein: CASAPGDRGRVREKLFF

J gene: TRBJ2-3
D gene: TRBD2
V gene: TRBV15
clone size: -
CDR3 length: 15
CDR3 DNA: TGTGCCACCAGCAGCATTAGCGGGGAGACAGATACGCAGTATTTT
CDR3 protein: CATSSISGETDTQYF

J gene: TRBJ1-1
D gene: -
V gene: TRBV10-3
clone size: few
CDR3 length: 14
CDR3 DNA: TGTGCCATCAGTGAACGGGGGATGAACACTGAAGCTTTCTTT
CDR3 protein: CAISERGMNTEAFF

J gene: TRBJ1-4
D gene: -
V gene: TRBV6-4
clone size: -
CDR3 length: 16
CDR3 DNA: TGTGCCAGCAGTGCCCCGGTGGCAGGTGCGAAAGAAAAACTGTTTTTT
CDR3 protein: CASSAPVAGAKEKLFF

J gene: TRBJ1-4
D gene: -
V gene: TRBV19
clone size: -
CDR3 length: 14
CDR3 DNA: TGTGCCAGTAGGAATTCGGGGGGCGGTGAAAAACTGTTTTTT
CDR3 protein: CASRNSGGGEKLFF

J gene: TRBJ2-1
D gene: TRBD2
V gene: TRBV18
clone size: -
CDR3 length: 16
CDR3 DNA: TGTGCCAGCTCACCACCGCATAGCGGGGGGGCGTATGAGCAGTTCTTC
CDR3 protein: CASSPPHSGGAYEQFF

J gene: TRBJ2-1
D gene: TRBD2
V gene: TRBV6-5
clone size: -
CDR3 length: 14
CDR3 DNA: TGTGCCAGCAGGCTAGCGGGGGGCGGTAATGAGCAGTTCTTC
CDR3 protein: CASRLAGGGNEQFF

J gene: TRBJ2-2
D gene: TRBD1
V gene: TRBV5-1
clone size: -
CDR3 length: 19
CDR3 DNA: TGCGCCAGCAGCGTCTCAACAGGGGGCAGGTGGTTGAGACCCGGGGAGCTGTTTTTT
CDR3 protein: CASSVSTGGRWLRPGELFF

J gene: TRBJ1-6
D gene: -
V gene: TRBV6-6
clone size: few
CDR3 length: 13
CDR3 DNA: TGTGCCAGCAGTTCGGGACTTCCGTCACCCCTCCACTTT
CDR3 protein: CASSSGLPSPLHF

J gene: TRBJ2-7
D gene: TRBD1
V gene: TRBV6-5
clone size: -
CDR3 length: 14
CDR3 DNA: TGTGCCAGCAGCCCGGGACAGGGGGCTCTCGAGCAGTACTTC
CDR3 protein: CASSPGQGALEQYF

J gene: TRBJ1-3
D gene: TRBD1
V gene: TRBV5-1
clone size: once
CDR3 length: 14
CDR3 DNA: TGCGCCAGCAGGGCACAGGGGACTGGAAACACCATATATTTT
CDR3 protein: CASRAQGTGNTIYF

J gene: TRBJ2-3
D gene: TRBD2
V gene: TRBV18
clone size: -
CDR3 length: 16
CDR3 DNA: TGTGCCAGCTCACCCGTAGCGGGGGGGAGCACAGATACGCAGTATTTT
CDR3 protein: CASSPVAGGSTDTQYF

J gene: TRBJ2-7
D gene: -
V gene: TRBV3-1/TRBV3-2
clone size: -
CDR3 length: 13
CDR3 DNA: TGTGCCAGCAGCTCCCCTCCGGCCTACGAGCAGTACTTC
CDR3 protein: CASSSPPAYEQYF

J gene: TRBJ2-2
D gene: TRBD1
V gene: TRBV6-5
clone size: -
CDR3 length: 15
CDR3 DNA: TGTGCCAGCACCCTGACAGGGGTTGAGACCGGGGAGCTGTTTTTT
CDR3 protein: CASTLTGVETGELFF

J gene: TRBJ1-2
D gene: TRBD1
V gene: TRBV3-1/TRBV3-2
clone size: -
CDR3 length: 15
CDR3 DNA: TGTGCCAGCAGCCCCCCAGGGGGCGAGTTCTATGGCTACACCTTC
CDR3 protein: CASSPPGGEFYGYTF

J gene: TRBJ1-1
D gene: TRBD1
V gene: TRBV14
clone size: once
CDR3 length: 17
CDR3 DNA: TGTGCCAGCAGCCCTCCCCAGACAGGGGCGACGTGGATTGAAGCTTTCTTT
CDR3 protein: CASSPPQTGATWIEAFF

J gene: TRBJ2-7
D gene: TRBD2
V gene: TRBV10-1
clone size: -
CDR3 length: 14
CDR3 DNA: TGCGCCAGCAGTGAGGGACTAGCGGGGGCGGAGCAGTACTTC
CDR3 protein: CASSEGLAGAEQYF

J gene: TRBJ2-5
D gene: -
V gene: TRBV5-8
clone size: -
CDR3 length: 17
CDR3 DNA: TGTGCCAGCAGCTTGGACTTTCTTCGGCCAGGGATGGAGACCCAGTACTTC
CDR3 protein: CASSLDFLRPGMETQYF

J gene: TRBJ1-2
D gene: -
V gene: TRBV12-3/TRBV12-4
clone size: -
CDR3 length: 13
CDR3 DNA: TGTGCCAGCAGTTTTACAGGCCACTATGGCTACACCTTC
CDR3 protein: CASSFTGHYGYTF